A single T cell receptor beta chain is shown here with its context. The target antigen is unknown. This entry comes from a study of CD8 T cells in ankylosing spondylitis. Study outcomes and limitations: Earlier literature documents some of the motif variants in reactive arthritis synovial fluid and blood. Significant enrichment of disease-linked clones was reported in matched ankylosing spondylitis synovial fluid. There was a TCR beta motif, made of fewer than 10 highly homologous variants, that appeared characteristic of ankylosing spondylitis blood.

From the 5' RACE reads, TCRdb called clonotypes with MiXCR, one entry per CDR3 protein. The sample has 700,000 to 1,000,000 distinct CDR3 sequences, approximately 10% seen once. The sample comprised blood, either unsorted or a sorted T cell fraction (not recorded which). The sequence derives from a male donor with ankylosing spondylitis.

The CDR3 is CSVDWSTDTQYF. In nucleotides, the CDR3 is TGCAGCGTTGATTGGAGCACAGATACGCAGTATTTT. The V and J genes are TRBV29-1 and TRBJ2-3; no clear D. V lost 3 bases, J lost 0 bases, and 4 bases lay in between. This CDR3 has 12 residues. Germline CDR1 and CDR2: SQVTM and ANQGSEA.